These 23 T cell receptor beta chains share one sample of origin, sequenced in a study of blood T cell repertoires in COVID-19. Sequenced by immunoSEQ multiplex PCR; TCRdb stores in-frame clones only, minus some. Found here are some 13,000 clones, roughly 80% of them singletons; the top ten hold approximately 37%. Material for sequencing was peripheral blood. These receptors originate from a human donor in a cohort sampled during active COVID-19.

V gene TRBV18 combines with J gene TRBJ1-2, with D maybe TRBD1 (5 bases). The CDR3 has 13 amino acids. V shed 3 bases and J shed 3 bases, with 8 bases lying between them. The germline V gene encodes CDR1 KGHSH and CDR2 LQKENI. CDR3 bases: TGTGCCAGCTCACCGCCGGGGGACTATGGCTACACCTTC. Protein product: CASSPPGDYGYTF. Together with reference TRBV18 and TRBJ1-2, the CDR3 gives the full variable domain: NAGVMQNPRHLVRRRGQEARLRCSPMKGHSHVYWYRQLPEEGLKFMVYLQKENIIDESGMPKERFSAEFPKEGPSILRIQQVVRGDSAAYFCASSPPGDYGYTFGSGTRLTVV.

J is TRBJ2-3 and V is TRBV7-9; 8 bases map to TRBD1. Per germline, CDR1 SEHNR and CDR2 FQNEAQ (reference sequence). The CDR3 consists of 15 residues. The V gene end was trimmed by 5 bases and the J gene end by 5 bases; junction bases not matched to a gene: 9. The CDR3 coding sequence is TGTGCCAGCAGCACCGGGACAGGCGCGGGAGATACGCAGTATTTT. It codes for CASSTGTGAGDTQYF.

The rearrangement uses TRBV7-9 and TRBJ1-1; 7 bases match TRBD1. The CDR3 is 13 residues long. Trimming removed 6 bases from V and 5 bases from J; junction bases left unmatched: 6. Per germline, CDR1 SEHNR and CDR2 FQNEAQ (reference sequence). The CDR3 is CASRGTVGTEAFF. The DNA for the CDR3 is TGTGCCAGCAGAGGGACAGTAGGGACTGAAGCTTTCTTT.

The J gene is TRBJ1-3, the V gene TRBV28, with 7 nucleotides matching TRBD1. J was trimmed by 3 bases and V by 6 bases; bases with no gene match: 8. Per germline, CDR1 MDHEN and CDR2 SYDVKM. CDR3 length: 15 amino acids. The CDR3 protein is CASRISQGSGNTIYF. CDR3 coding DNA: TGTGCCAGCAGGATATCACAGGGGAGTGGAAACACCATATATTTT.

The V gene is TRBV3-1 (or the pseudogene TRBV3-2), the J gene TRBJ2-3, with 8 nucleotides matching TRBD2. The V gene end was trimmed by 1 base and the J gene end by 6 bases; junction bases not matched to a gene: 9. CDR3 length: 16 amino acids. In germline, CDR1 is LGHDT, CDR2 YNNKEL (reference sequence). DNA for the CDR3: TGTGCCAGCAGCCAAGTGATTAGCGGGGAAGGGGATACGCAGTATTTT. Translation gives CASSQVISGEGDTQYF.

This chain links TRBV18 with TRBJ2-7; possible D gene TRBD1, 6 bases. V was pared by 3 bases and J by 5 bases, with 17 bases between. Germline assignment: CDR1 KGHSH and CDR2 LQKENI. The CDR3 runs 15 residues. The CDR3 loop is CASSPRVGGGHEQYF. The CDR3 bases are TGTGCCAGCTCACCCAGGGTAGGGGGTGGCCACGAGCAGTACTTC.

The chain joins TRBV25-1 to TRBJ2-7; 11 bases map to TRBD2. The V and J ends lost 5 bases and 3 bases, in that order; junction bases with no gene match: 6. The CDR3 has 15 residues. Germline loops: CDR1 MGHDK, CDR2 SYGVNS. The CDR3 sequence: CASSPRLAGFYEQYF. CDR3 nucleotide sequence: TGTGCCAGCAGTCCTCGACTAGCGGGGTTCTACGAGCAGTACTTC.

The chain recombines TRBV7-2 with TRBJ2-5; 11 nucleotides line up with TRBD1. Per the germline V gene, CDR1 is SGHTA and CDR2 is FQGNSA. Losses at the gene ends were 1 base for V and 9 bases for J; bases not matched to a gene: 16. The CDR3 has 18 residues. CDR3 loop: CASSLEVGTGGQAGAQYF. The DNA for the CDR3 is TGTGCCAGCAGCTTAGAAGTAGGGACAGGGGGTCAGGCCGGGGCCCAGTACTTC.

The chain links TRBV2 to TRBJ2-4, with 7 bases fitting TRBD2. This CDR3 is built from 13 residues. The germline gives CDR1 SNHLY, CDR2 FYNNEI. V lost 8 bases and J lost 7; bases outside the gene matches: 8. The DNA of the CDR3 is TGTGCCAGCTTGTGGGGGGGTCGGAACATTCAGTACTTC. Encoded protein: CASLWGGRNIQYF.

The CDR3 spells CASSQVGQGPYEQYF. CDR3 coding DNA: TGTGCCAGCAGCCAAGTGGGACAGGGACCCTACGAGCAGTACTTC. V usage is TRBV4-2 and J usage is TRBJ2-7, with TRBD1 matching 9 bases. CDR3 size: 15 residues. The V segment lost 1 base and the J segment 2 bases; nucleotides outside the gene matches: 3. In germline, CDR1 is LGHNA, CDR2 YNFKEQ.

This clone has just one count. This chain connects TRBV7-3 to TRBJ2-5; a weak D match, TRBD2 (6 bases). The CDR3 is 13 amino acids. V dropped 5 bases and J dropped 3 bases, with 10 bases sitting between them. CDR1 is SGHTA, CDR2 FQGTGA, per germline. In DNA form, the CDR3 reads TGTGCCAGCAGCCCGGGACTTGAAGAGACCCAGTACTTC. Translated: CASSPGLEETQYF. Supplemented by reference TRBV7-3 and TRBJ2-5, the full variable domain reads GAGVSQTPSNKVTEKGKYVELRCDPISGHTALYWYRQSLGQGPEFLIYFQGTGAADDSGLPNDRFFAVRPEGSVSTLKIQRTERGDSAVYLCASSPGLEETQYFGPGTRLLVL.

The V call is TRBV30, the J call TRBJ1-4; D gene ambiguous. The V end lost 5 bases, the J end lost 5 bases, and 12 bases lay between the germline ends. CDR1 GTSNPN and CDR2 SVGIG come from the germline V gene (reference sequence). The CDR3 totals 13 residues. The CDR3 DNA is TGTGCCTGGTTTAACCGGGAAAATGAAAAACTGTTTTTT. Amino acid sequence: CAWFNRENEKLFF.

The CDR3 loop reads CASSPGGTGFSPLHF. The CDR3 nucleotides read TGTGCCAGCAGCCCAGGCGGGACAGGGTTCTCACCCCTCCACTTT. This chain joins TRBV5-8 and TRBJ1-6, with TRBD1 matching over 9 bases. V shed 4 bases, J shed 10 bases, and the junction held 9 bases outside the gene matches. CDR3 length: 15 residues. From germline, CDR1 is SGHTS and CDR2 YDEGEE.

This clone is deemed medium-sized (0.01 to 0.1%). V is TRBV3-1 (or the pseudogene TRBV3-2) and J is TRBJ1-4, with 9 nucleotides matching TRBD1. V trimming: 1 base; J trimming: 14 bases; junction bases outside the gene matches: 11. Germline V CDR1 and CDR2: LGHDT, YNNKEL (reference sequence). This CDR3 contains 15 residues. The CDR3 DNA reads as TGTGCCAGCAGCCAAGTGGGACAGGGAGGATATGGGCTGTTTTTT. Protein product: CASSQVGQGGYGLFF.

Notes on this clone: The junction departs from germline at one end; a sequencing error may be responsible. The chain links TRBV2 to TRBJ1-5; D not resolved. Germline V gives CDR1 SNHLY, CDR2 FYNNEI. This CDR3 contains 14 residues. The CDR3 sequence: CASTEIKIPSPQHF. DNA of the CDR3: TGTGCCAGCACTGAAATTAAAATCCCCTCTCCCCAGCATTTT.

CDR3 region: CASSPWTGGGDTQYF. The CDR3 coding sequence is TGCGCCAGCAGCCCGTGGACAGGGGGCGGAGATACGCAGTATTTT. The chain links TRBV5-1 to TRBJ2-3, with 11 bases that match TRBD1. CDR1 and CDR2 from the germline V gene are SGHRS and YFSETQ. This CDR3 comprises 15 residues. With V trimmed by 4 bases and J by 5 bases, 6 bases remained unmatched.

The chain couples TRBV6-1 to TRBJ1-3; tentative D call: TRBD1 (5 bases). V was shortened by 2 bases and J by 1 base, with 9 bases between the two germline ends. This CDR3 has 15 amino acids. The germline CDR1 and CDR2 sequences are MNHNS and SASEGT. The CDR3 coding sequence is TGTGCCAGCAGTGAACGACAGCCGTCTGGAAACACCATATATTTT. Its translation: CASSERQPSGNTIYF.

The chain combines TRBV11-3 with TRBJ2-2, with 9 bases matching TRBD1. CDR1 and CDR2 from the germline V gene are SGHNT and YENEEA. The CDR3 has 16 residues. V was pared by 5 bases and J by 1 base, with 5 bases of the junction left unmatched. The chain's CDR3 is CASSPQGAQNTGELFF. The DNA for the CDR3 is TGTGCCAGCAGCCCACAGGGGGCCCAGAACACCGGGGAGCTGTTTTTT.

CDR3 region: CARSLKGGGTDTQYF. The CDR3 bases are TGTGCCAGAAGCTTGAAAGGCGGGGGAACAGATACGCAGTATTTT. The rearrangement joins TRBV5-3 to TRBJ2-3, with 7 bases lining up with TRBD2. TRBV5-3 is recorded as an ORF, its role being uncertain. The V gene end was trimmed by 1 base and the J gene end by 3 bases; junction bases not matched to a gene: 5. CDR3 length: 15 residues.

V gene TRBV5-4 combines with J gene TRBJ2-1; D is perhaps TRBD1 (6 bases). This CDR3 has 14 residues. In germline, CDR1 is SGHNT, CDR2 YYREEE (reference sequence). V lost 4 bases and J lost 3, with 11 bases in between. CDR3 sequence: CASSTPTGYNEQFF. The CDR3 DNA reads as TGTGCCAGCAGCACCCCGACAGGCTACAATGAGCAGTTCTTC.

This chain uses TRBV5-6 with TRBJ2-7; D possibly corresponds to TRBD1 (6 bases). Trimming took off 4 bases at V and 3 bases at J, with 11 bases between the two ends. This CDR3 is built from 13 residues. Germline lookup yields CDR1 SGHDT and CDR2 YYEEEE. The CDR3 DNA reads as TGTGCCAGCAGCCCTGGACAGCTCTACGAGCAGTACTTC. This encodes CASSPGQLYEQYF.

The chain recombines TRBV7-2 with TRBJ1-6, with D unclear. The V end was cut by 3 bases, the J end by 7 bases, with 4 bases between. This CDR3 comprises 12 residues. CDR1 is SGHTA and CDR2 is FQGNSA in the germline V gene. The CDR3 loop is CASSFRNSPLHF. The DNA of the CDR3 is TGTGCCAGCAGCTTCCGGAATTCACCCCTCCACTTT.

This chain's CDR3 is CASSQGQGPGEQYF. DNA of the CDR3: TGTGCCAGCAGCCAAGGACAGGGCCCGGGCGAGCAGTACTTC. V gene TRBV3-1 (or the pseudogene TRBV3-2) combines with J gene TRBJ2-7; TRBD1 matches 7 bases. The junction had 6 bases not matched to a gene; V was cut back by 1 base and J by 6 bases. This CDR3 region has 14 residues. CDR1 is LGHDT and CDR2 is YNNKEL in the germline V gene (reference sequence).